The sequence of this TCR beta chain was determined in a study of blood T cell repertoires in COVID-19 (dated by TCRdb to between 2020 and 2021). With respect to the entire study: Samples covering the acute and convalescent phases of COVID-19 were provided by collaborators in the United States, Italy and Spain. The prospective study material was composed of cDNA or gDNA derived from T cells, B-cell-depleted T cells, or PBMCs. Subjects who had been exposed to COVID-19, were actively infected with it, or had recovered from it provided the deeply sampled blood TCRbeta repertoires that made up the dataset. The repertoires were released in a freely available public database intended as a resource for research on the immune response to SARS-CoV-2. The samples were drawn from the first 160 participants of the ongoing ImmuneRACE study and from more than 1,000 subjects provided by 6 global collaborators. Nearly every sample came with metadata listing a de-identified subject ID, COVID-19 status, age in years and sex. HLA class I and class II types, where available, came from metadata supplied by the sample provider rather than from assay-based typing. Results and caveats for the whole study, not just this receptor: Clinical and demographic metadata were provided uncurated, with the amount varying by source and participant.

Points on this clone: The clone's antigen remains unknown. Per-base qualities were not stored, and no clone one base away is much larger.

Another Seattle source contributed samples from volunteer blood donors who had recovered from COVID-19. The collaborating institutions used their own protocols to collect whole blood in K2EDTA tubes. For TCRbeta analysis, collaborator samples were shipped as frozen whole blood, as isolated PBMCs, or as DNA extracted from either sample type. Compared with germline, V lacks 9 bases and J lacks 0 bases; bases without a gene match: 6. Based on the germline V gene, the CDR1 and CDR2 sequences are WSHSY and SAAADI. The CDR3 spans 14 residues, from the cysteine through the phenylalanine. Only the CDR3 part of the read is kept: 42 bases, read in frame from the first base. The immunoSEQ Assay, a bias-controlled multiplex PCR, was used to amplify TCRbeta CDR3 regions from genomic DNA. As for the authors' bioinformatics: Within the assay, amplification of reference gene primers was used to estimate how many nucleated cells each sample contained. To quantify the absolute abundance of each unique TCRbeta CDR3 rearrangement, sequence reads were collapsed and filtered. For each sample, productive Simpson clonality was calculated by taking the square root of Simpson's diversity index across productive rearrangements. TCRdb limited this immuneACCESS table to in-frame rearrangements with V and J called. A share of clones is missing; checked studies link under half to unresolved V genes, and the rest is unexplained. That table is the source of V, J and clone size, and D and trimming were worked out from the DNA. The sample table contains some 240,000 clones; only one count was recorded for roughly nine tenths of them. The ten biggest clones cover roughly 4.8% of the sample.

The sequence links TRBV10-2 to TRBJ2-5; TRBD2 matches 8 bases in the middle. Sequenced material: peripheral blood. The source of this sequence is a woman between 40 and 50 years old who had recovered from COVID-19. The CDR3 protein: CASGRGGNQETQYF. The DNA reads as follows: TGCGCCAGTGGACGGGGGGGGAACCAAGAGACCCAGTACTTC.